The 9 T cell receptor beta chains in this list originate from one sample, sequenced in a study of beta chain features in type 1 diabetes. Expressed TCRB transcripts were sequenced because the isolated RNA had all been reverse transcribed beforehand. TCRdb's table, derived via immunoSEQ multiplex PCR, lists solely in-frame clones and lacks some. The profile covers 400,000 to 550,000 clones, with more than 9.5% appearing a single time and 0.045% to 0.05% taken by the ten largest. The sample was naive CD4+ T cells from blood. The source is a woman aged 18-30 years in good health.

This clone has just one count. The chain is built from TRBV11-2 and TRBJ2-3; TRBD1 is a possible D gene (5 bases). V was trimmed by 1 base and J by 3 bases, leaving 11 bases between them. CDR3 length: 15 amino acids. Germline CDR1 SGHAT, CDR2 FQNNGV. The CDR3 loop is CASSLGAGWTDTQYF. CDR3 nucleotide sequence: TGTGCCAGCAGCTTAGGAGCAGGGTGGACAGATACGCAGTATTTT.

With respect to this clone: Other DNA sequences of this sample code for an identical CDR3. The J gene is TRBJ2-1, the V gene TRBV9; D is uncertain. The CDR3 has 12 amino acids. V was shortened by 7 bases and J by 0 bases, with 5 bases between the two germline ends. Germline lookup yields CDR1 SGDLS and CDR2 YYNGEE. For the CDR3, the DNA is TGTGCCAGCTCCCCCTCCTACAATGAGCAGTTCTTC. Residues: CASSPSYNEQFF.

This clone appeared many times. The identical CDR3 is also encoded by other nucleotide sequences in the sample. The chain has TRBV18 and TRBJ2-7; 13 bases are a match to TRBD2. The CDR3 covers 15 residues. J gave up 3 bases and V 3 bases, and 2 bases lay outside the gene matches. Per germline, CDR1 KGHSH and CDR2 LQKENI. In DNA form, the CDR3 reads TGTGCCAGCTCACCGCGGACTAGCGGGAGCTACGAGCAGTACTTC. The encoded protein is CASSPRTSGSYEQYF.

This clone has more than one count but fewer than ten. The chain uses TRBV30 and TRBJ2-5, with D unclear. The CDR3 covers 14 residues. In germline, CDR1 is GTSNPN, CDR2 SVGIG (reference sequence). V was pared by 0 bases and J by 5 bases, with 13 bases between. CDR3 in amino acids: CAWSVQLFVETQYF. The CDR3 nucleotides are TGTGCCTGGAGTGTACAGTTGTTTGTCGAGACCCAGTACTTC.

CDR3 protein: CASSSLDRNIQYF. In nucleotides, the CDR3 is TGTGCCAGCAGTTCGCTGGACAGAAACATTCAGTACTTC. The chain recombines TRBV27 with TRBJ2-4; TRBD1 is a possible D gene (6 bases). Per the germline V gene, CDR1 is MNHEY and CDR2 is SMNVEV (reference sequence). The CDR3 sequence is 13 residues long. Trimming took 4 bases from V and 6 from J, leaving 10 bases between them.

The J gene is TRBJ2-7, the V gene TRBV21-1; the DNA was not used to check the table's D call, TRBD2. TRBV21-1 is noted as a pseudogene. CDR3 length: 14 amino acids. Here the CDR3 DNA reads TGTGCCAGCAGCCTAGCGGGAGGCACCTACGAGCAGTACTTC. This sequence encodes CASSLAGGTYEQYF.

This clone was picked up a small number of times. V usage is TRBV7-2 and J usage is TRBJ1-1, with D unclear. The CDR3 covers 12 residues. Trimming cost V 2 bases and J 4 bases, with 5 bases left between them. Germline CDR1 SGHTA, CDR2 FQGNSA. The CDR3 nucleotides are TGTGCCAGCAGCTTAACCCTCACTGAAGCTTTCTTT. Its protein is CASSLTLTEAFF.

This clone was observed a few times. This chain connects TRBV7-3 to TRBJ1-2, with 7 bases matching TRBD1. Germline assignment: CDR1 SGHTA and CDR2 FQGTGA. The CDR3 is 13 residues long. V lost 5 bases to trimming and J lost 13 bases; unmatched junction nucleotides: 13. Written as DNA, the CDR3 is TGTGCCAGCAGCCCCGGGACAGCTGGGATCTTCACCTTC. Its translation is CASSPGTAGIFTF.

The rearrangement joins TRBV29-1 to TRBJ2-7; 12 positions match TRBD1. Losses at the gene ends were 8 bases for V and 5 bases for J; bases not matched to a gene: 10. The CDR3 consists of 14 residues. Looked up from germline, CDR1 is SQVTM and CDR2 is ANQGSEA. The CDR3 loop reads CSCFFRDRGHEQYF. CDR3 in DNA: TGCAGCTGCTTTTTCCGGGACAGGGGGCACGAGCAGTACTTC.